Below, 9 T cell receptor beta chains from the same sample are listed, as sequenced in a study of OX40 agonist ivuxolimab in advanced cancers. Measured with immunoSEQ multiplex PCR; TCRdb has only the in-frame clones, and not every one. The sample carries around 130,000 clones, over 85% recorded once. Sequences were derived from CD4+ or CD8+ T cells sorted from blood, sampled in a trial of the OX40 agonist ivuxolimab. The receptors originated from an adult with an advanced solid tumor such as melanoma, head and neck, liver or kidney cancer.

This sequence joins TRBV19 and TRBJ1-1; D call uncertain. The CDR3 runs 14 residues. Germline values: CDR1 LNHDA, CDR2 SQIVND (reference sequence). Deletions cut 5 bases from V and 0 bases from J, with 10 bases between. The CDR3 coding sequence is TGTGCCAGTAGTTTTAGGGAATTGAACACTGAAGCTTTCTTT. It codes for CASSFRELNTEAFF. Complete variable domain (other parts from reference TRBV19 and TRBJ1-1): DGGITQSPKYLFRKEGQNVTLSCEQNLNHDAMYWYRQDPGQGLRLIYYSQIVNDFQKGDIAEGYSVSREKKESFPLTVTSAQKNPTAFYLCASSFRELNTEAFFGQGTRLTVV.

The gene calls are TRBV19 and TRBJ1-2; D perhaps matches TRBD1 (6 bases). Germline-derived CDR1 and CDR2 are LNHDA and SQIVND (reference sequence). CDR3 length: 15 amino acids. V lost 7 bases, J lost 3 bases, and 18 bases lay in between. CDR3 nucleotides: TGTGCCAGTACGCCCTCCGGGGGCGCAGACTATGGCTACACCTTC. Protein sequence: CASTPSGGADYGYTF. Full variable domain (remainder filled in from reference TRBV19 and TRBJ1-2): DGGITQSPKYLFRKEGQNVTLSCEQNLNHDAMYWYRQDPGQGLRLIYYSQIVNDFQKGDIAEGYSVSREKKESFPLTVTSAQKNPTAFYLCASTPSGGADYGYTFGSGTRLTVV.

This sequence joins TRBV19 and TRBJ2-7; D not certain. The CDR3 length is 14 residues. V lost 7 bases to trimming and J lost 5 bases, with 18 bases between them. Germline CDR1 and CDR2: LNHDA and SQIVND (reference sequence). The CDR3 coding sequence is TGTGCCAGTACTAGTGGGCCCACAAAGCACGAGCAGTACTTC. Its translation is CASTSGPTKHEQYF. The whole variable domain, filled in from reference TRBV19 and TRBJ2-7, reads DGGITQSPKYLFRKEGQNVTLSCEQNLNHDAMYWYRQDPGQGLRLIYYSQIVNDFQKGDIAEGYSVSREKKESFPLTVTSAQKNPTAFYLCASTSGPTKHEQYFGPGTRLTVT.

This clone came up a few times. This rearrangement joins TRBV6-1 to TRBJ1-5; D unclear. V shed 8 bases and J shed 1 base, with 9 bases lying between them. The length of the CDR3 is 13 residues. CDR1 MNHNS and CDR2 SASEGT come from the germline V gene. The CDR3 DNA follows: TGTGCCAGCCTCCGAGGGAGCAATCAGCCCCAGCATTTT. It codes for CASLRGSNQPQHF.

The chain combines TRBV9 with TRBJ2-5; no firm D call. The germline CDR1 and CDR2 sequences are SGDLS and YYNGEE. V gave up 4 bases and J gave up 5 bases, with 18 bases separating them. This CDR3 spans 15 amino acids. The CDR3 bases are TGTGCCAGCAGCCCGTCGGCCCTACTTGGGGAGACCCAGTACTTC. Translation gives CASSPSALLGETQYF.

V and J are TRBV6-1 and TRBJ1-1, with D maybe TRBD1 (5 bases). Deletions cut 10 bases from V and 1 base from J, with 13 bases between. Germline CDR1 and CDR2: MNHNS and SASEGT. The CDR3 has 13 residues. CDR3 sequence: CATQVGGNTEAFF. The DNA for the CDR3 is TGTGCCACCCAAGTCGGGGGGAACACTGAAGCTTTCTTT.

The chain couples TRBV7-3 to TRBJ2-3; 10 bases fit TRBD2. Germline lookup yields CDR1 SGHTA and CDR2 FQGTGA. V lost 5 bases and J lost 1; bases outside the gene matches: 9. The CDR3 length is 17 residues. The CDR3 loop is CASSESGGATGTDTQYF. The CDR3 DNA reads TGTGCCAGCAGCGAAAGCGGGGGGGCCACTGGCACAGATACGCAGTATTTT.

The chain's CDR3 is CAWDRGLGNTIYF. The CDR3 DNA follows: TGTGCCTGGGACAGGGGGCTTGGAAACACCATATATTTT. The rearrangement links TRBV30 to TRBJ1-3, with 10 bases matching TRBD1. The junction had 1 base not matched to a gene; V was cut back by 5 bases and J by 3 bases. CDR3 size: 13 residues. Germline V gene sequence: CDR1 GTSNPN, CDR2 SVGIG (reference sequence). Variable domain in full (rest from reference TRBV30 and TRBJ1-3): SQTIHQWPATLVQPVGSPLSLECTVEGTSNPNLYWYRQAAGRGLQLLFYSVGIGQISSEVPQNLSASRPQDRQFILSSKKLLLSDSGFYLCAWDRGLGNTIYFGEGSWLTVV.

This clone was found once. The chain uses TRBV4-2 and TRBJ2-3, with a weak D call TRBD2 (6 bases). The ends were cut back, 3 bases at V and 2 bases at J, with 9 bases in the middle. The CDR3 has 14 amino acids. The germline CDR1 and CDR2 sequences are LGHNA and YNFKEQ. The CDR3 DNA reads TGTGCCAGCAGCCAGGGGACTTACACAGATACGCAGTATTTT. Translation gives CASSQGTYTDTQYF.